The T cell receptor (beta chain) described here comes from a study of technical replicates of blood from several donors. CDR1 is LGHNA, CDR2 YNFKEQ, per germline. V lost 0 bases and J lost 3, with 9 bases in between. The CDR3 totals 15 residues. The protocol was immunoSEQ multiplex PCR, while the TCRdb copy is restricted to in-frame clones and leaves out a portion. In the table there are roughly 80,000 clones, about 89% of which are singletons. This clonotype was sampled from a human donor in good health. This rearrangement joins TRBV4-2 to TRBJ2-1, with D perhaps TRBD2 (5 bases). The sample was T cells isolated from PBMCs. The CDR3 DNA is TGTGCCAGCAGCCAAGAAGAGGGAGTCTACAATGAGCAGTTCTTC. It yields the protein CASSQEEGVYNEQFF.